Below, 32 T cell receptor beta chains from the same sample are listed, as sequenced in a study of CD8 T cells in Susac syndrome. Random hexamers were used to reverse transcribe about 0.45 to 1 ug of RNA. One entry per CDR3 protein results from TCRdb running MiXCR on the immunoSEQ multiplex PCR reads. Counted here are about 440,000 distinct CDR3 sequences, 75% to 90% occurring once; the ten biggest clones make up about 0.12%. The sample was CD8+ T cells from PBMCs. The receptors were sampled from a human donor with multiple sclerosis.

The CDR3 DNA follows: TGCAGTGCTAGAGGAGGCGGGGGGGGAGAGACCCAGTACTTC. As protein: CSARGGGGGETQYF. The V gene is TRBV20-1, the J gene TRBJ2-5; 9 bases line up with TRBD2. J was trimmed by 4 bases and V by 1 base; bases with no gene match: 4. CDR3 length equals 14 residues. Germline CDR1 reads DFQATT; CDR2 reads SNEGSKA (reference sequence).

This chain joins TRBV28 and TRBJ2-1; D remains unclear. The CDR3 contains 17 residues. CDR1 and CDR2 from the germline V gene are MDHEN and SYDVKM. V was cut by 1 base and J by 6 bases, with 19 bases left in between. CDR3 residues: CASSLLRVGLIPNEQFF. CDR3 sequence (DNA): TGTGCCAGCAGTTTATTACGGGTGGGCCTTATTCCCAATGAGCAGTTCTTC. The entire variable domain, with the rest obtained from reference TRBV28 and TRBJ2-1, is as follows: DVKVTQSSRYLVKRTGEKVFLECVQDMDHENMFWYRQDPGLGLRLIYFSYDVKMKEKGDIPEGYSVSREKKERFSLILESASTNQTSMYLCASSLLRVGLIPNEQFFGPGTRLTVL.

The gene calls are TRBV4-1 and TRBJ2-4, with TRBD2 matching 10 bases. Losses at the gene ends were 3 bases for V and 3 bases for J; bases not matched to a gene: 5. CDR3 length equals 16 residues. Germline loops: CDR1 MGHRA, CDR2 YSYEKL. The CDR3 sequence: CASSHLAGEVKNIQYF. DNA for the CDR3: TGCGCCAGCAGCCACCTAGCGGGAGAGGTCAAAAACATTCAGTACTTC.

The chain has TRBV27 and TRBJ1-1, with 7 bases matching TRBD1. This CDR3 has 11 amino acids. V gave up 10 bases and J gave up 6 bases; unmatched junction bases: 5. The V gene's germline CDR1 is MNHEY and CDR2 SMNVEV (reference sequence). As DNA, the CDR3 is TGTGCCATCTCGCAGGGGGCTGAAGCTTTCTTT. Residues: CAISQGAEAFF.

Turning to this clonotype: An end of the junction differs from the germline gene, which may be a read error. V usage is TRBV18 and J usage is TRBJ2-5, with 12 bases lining up with TRBD2. Germline assignment: CDR1 KGHSH and CDR2 LQKENI. The CDR3 is 16 residues long. In DNA, the CDR3 is TGTGCCGGCTCACCACCGACTAGCGGGGGCCAAGAGACCCAGTACTTC. It translates to CAGSPPTSGGQETQYF.

The CDR3 nucleotides read TGTGCCTGGGAAGGAGGGGTTCGCACTGAAGCTTTCTTT. Translation gives CAWEGGVRTEAFF. The chain carries TRBV30 and TRBJ1-1; the D gene is possibly TRBD1 (5 bases). Germline CDR1 is GTSNPN and CDR2 is SVGIG (reference sequence). V shed 5 bases and J shed 4 bases, with 14 bases lying between them. This CDR3 region has 13 residues.

The CDR3 here is CASKLTGLDIQYF. The CDR3, as DNA: TGTGCCAGCAAGTTAACAGGGCTGGACATTCAGTACTTC. The rearrangement uses TRBV5-5 and TRBJ2-4, with TRBD1 as a possible D gene (6 bases). The length of the CDR3 is 13 residues. V was pared by 6 bases and J by 8 bases, with 15 bases between. Germline-derived CDR1 and CDR2 are SGHKS and YYEKEE (reference sequence).

The gene calls are TRBV30 and TRBJ1-5; D may be TRBD1 (6 bases). CDR1 and CDR2 from the germline V gene are GTSNPN and SVGIG (reference sequence). V was pared by 5 bases and J by 4 bases, with 12 bases between. The CDR3 spans 13 residues. The CDR3 nucleotides are TGTGCCTGGGCCGTCGACAGGAATCAGCCCCAGCATTTT. Its protein is CAWAVDRNQPQHF.

The chain recombines TRBV20-1 with TRBJ1-2, with 7 bases matching TRBD1. V lost 5 bases and J lost 2; bases outside the gene matches: 8. The CDR3 contains 14 residues. The germline V gene has CDR1 DFQATT and CDR2 SNEGSKA (reference sequence). The CDR3 DNA reads as TGCAGTGCTTGGGGACAGCCCCACAACTATGGCTACACCTTC. Its protein product is CSAWGQPHNYGYTF.

The chain couples TRBV29-1 to TRBJ2-3, with a possible D match to TRBD1 (6 bases). Trimming took 6 bases from V and 5 from J, leaving 15 bases between them. The CDR3 contains 13 residues. The germline V gene has CDR1 SQVTM and CDR2 ANQGSEA. For the CDR3, the DNA is TGCAGCGTGTGGGCAGGGGAAGTAGATACGCAGTATTTT. Translation: CSVWAGEVDTQYF.

This chain links TRBV12-3 or TRBV12-4 with TRBJ2-3; D remains unclear. The CDR3 is made up of 16 amino acids. Trimming removed 5 bases at V and 0 bases at J, with 15 bases between. The CDR3 sequence is CASSPLMRPSTDTQYF. The CDR3 DNA reads as TGTGCCAGCAGTCCCCTTATGCGGCCCAGCACAGATACGCAGTATTTT.

V and J are TRBV7-9 and TRBJ1-2; no firm D call. V lost 5 bases and J 5 bases, leaving 12 bases between the germline ends. The CDR3 spans 13 residues. Germline-derived CDR1 and CDR2 are SEHNR and FQNEAQ (reference sequence). The CDR3 DNA is TGTGCCAGCAGCCCACGGACGGTTTATGGCTACACCTTC. This gives the protein CASSPRTVYGYTF.

This chain's CDR3 is CSVESREDEQFF. The CDR3, as DNA: TGCAGCGTTGAGTCTAGGGAGGATGAGCAGTTCTTC. The chain combines TRBV29-1 with TRBJ2-1, with D maybe TRBD2 (6 bases). V was pared by 3 bases and J by 8 bases, with 11 bases between. CDR1 is SQVTM and CDR2 is ANQGSEA in the germline V gene. The CDR3 consists of 12 residues.

In this sample, this clonotype turned up once. At one of its ends the junction is not consistent with the germline gene, which may arise from a read error. The chain recombines TRBV27 with TRBJ2-7, with TRBD1 matching 7 bases. Germline-derived CDR1 and CDR2 are MNHEY and SMNVEV (reference sequence). The CDR3 runs to 14 residues. Here the CDR3 reads CANSSRGTSYEQYF. CDR3 DNA: TGTGCCAACAGTTCCAGGGGGACCTCCTACGAGCAGTACTTC.

This chain joins TRBV19 and TRBJ2-7; 11 bases align to TRBD1. Germline V gene data show CDR1 as LNHDA and CDR2 as SQIVND (reference sequence). There are 14 residues in the CDR3. Trimming at V came to 9 bases and at J to 2 bases, leaving 6 bases not matched to a gene. The CDR3 DNA is TGTGCCAGCCAACCGGGACAGGGGGCCTACGAGCAGTACTTC. It yields the protein CASQPGQGAYEQYF.

The chain combines TRBV4-1 with TRBJ2-2, with 14 positions matching TRBD2. Germline loops: CDR1 MGHRA, CDR2 YSYEKL. Trimming took 4 bases from V and 7 from J; bases not matched to a gene: 17. CDR3 length: 20 residues. Here the CDR3 DNA reads TGCGCCAGCAGCCGGAGGTCTGCGGGGACTAGCGGGAGAACGGACGGGGAGCTGTTTTTT. This translates into CASSRRSAGTSGRTDGELFF.

This clonotype is a singleton in its sample. The chain is built from TRBV20-1 and TRBJ2-3; 8 bases are shared with TRBD1. The germline CDR1 and CDR2 sequences are DFQATT and SNEGSKA (reference sequence). CDR3 length equals 15 residues. J was trimmed by 5 bases and V by 1 base; bases with no gene match: 8. The DNA of the CDR3 is TGCAGTGCTAGAGGTCGGGCAGGGGGCATAGATACGCAGTATTTT. Its protein is CSARGRAGGIDTQYF.

This clonotype has only a few counts. The chain carries TRBV6-5 and TRBJ2-7; D remains unclear. Germline loops: CDR1 MNHEY, CDR2 SVGAGI. The V gene lost 4 bases and the J gene lost 6 bases, with 13 bases spanning the gap. The CDR3 spans 13 residues. Here the CDR3 DNA reads TGTGCCAGCAGTTCAGGACCAGTGGGCGAGCAGTACTTC. Translating it yields CASSSGPVGEQYF.

The chain links TRBV15 to TRBJ2-7; unclear D gene. V lost 0 bases, J lost 3 bases, and 12 bases lay in between. The CDR3 covers 15 residues. Germline lookup yields CDR1 LNHNV and CDR2 YYDKDF (reference sequence). Written as DNA, the CDR3 is TGTGCCACCAGCAGAGAGGTTGAGTTAAACTACGAGCAGTACTTC. Translation: CATSREVELNYEQYF.

A few counts support this clonotype. The gene calls are TRBV2 and TRBJ1-6; D gene uncertain. The CDR3 runs 14 residues. V lost 5 bases, J lost 0 bases, and 5 bases lay in between. The germline CDR1 and CDR2 sequences are SNHLY and FYNNEI. This CDR3 reads CASSRSSYNSPLHF. The CDR3 coding sequence is TGTGCCAGCAGTAGGAGCTCCTATAATTCACCCCTCCACTTT.

In this sample, this clonotype turned up a few times. The chain joins TRBV27 to TRBJ2-7; 10 positions match TRBD2. The germline gives CDR1 MNHEY, CDR2 SMNVEV (reference sequence). This CDR3 has 14 amino acids. Trimming at V came to 4 bases and at J to 5 bases, leaving 5 bases not matched to a gene. In nucleotides, the CDR3 is TGTGCCAGCAGTTATGGGACTAGCGTAAACGAGCAGTACTTC. It is translated as CASSYGTSVNEQYF.

This rearrangement joins TRBV27 to TRBJ1-5; D might be TRBD1 (5 bases). From germline, CDR1 is MNHEY and CDR2 SMNVEV (reference sequence). This CDR3 region has 15 residues. V shed 3 bases and J shed 2 bases, with 11 bases lying between them. CDR3 protein: CASSLGGVGNQPQHF. The CDR3 DNA is TGTGCCAGCAGTTTGGGAGGGGTGGGCAATCAGCCCCAGCATTTT.

The chain joins TRBV4-2 to TRBJ1-3; perhaps TRBD1 as D (5 bases). Germline CDR1 reads LGHNA; CDR2 reads YNFKEQ. The CDR3 spans 16 residues. Trimming pared 1 base from V and 0 bases from J, leaving 10 bases between. CDR3 in amino acids: CASSQVEGLSGNTIYF. CDR3 nucleotide sequence: TGTGCCAGCAGCCAAGTCGAGGGGCTCTCTGGAAACACCATATATTTT.

The V call is TRBV6-5, the J call TRBJ1-2, with 10 positions matching TRBD1. The CDR3 totals 13 residues. V trimming: 9 bases; J trimming: 3 bases; junction bases outside the gene matches: 4. Germline CDR1 reads MNHEY; CDR2 reads SVGAGI. CDR3 sequence reads: CASGDRGDYGYTF. The CDR3 DNA follows: TGTGCCAGTGGGGACAGGGGAGACTATGGCTACACCTTC.

The chain combines TRBV30 with TRBJ2-2, with D uncertain. Germline CDR1 reads GTSNPN; CDR2 reads SVGIG (reference sequence). The V and J ends lost 2 bases and 6 bases respectively, with 7 bases between them. The length of the CDR3 is 12 residues. CDR3 residues: CAWSFGAGELFF. CDR3 DNA: TGTGCCTGGAGTTTTGGGGCCGGGGAGCTGTTTTTT. Complete variable domain (other parts from reference TRBV30 and TRBJ2-2): SQTIHQWPATLVQPVGSPLSLECTVEGTSNPNLYWYRQAAGRGLQLLFYSVGIGQISSEVPQNLSASRPQDRQFILSSKKLLLSDSGFYLCAWSFGAGELFFGEGSRLTVL.

The V and J genes are TRBV5-8 and TRBJ2-7; 9 bases line up with TRBD1. The CDR3 is 16 residues long. Germline CDR1 reads SGHTS; CDR2 reads YDEGEE. V lost 4 bases to trimming and J lost 0 bases; unmatched junction nucleotides: 8. Written as DNA, the CDR3 is TGTGCCAGCAGCACATCCGGGACAGGGAGCTCCTACGAGCAGTACTTC. It specifies CASSTSGTGSSYEQYF.

The rearrangement uses TRBV29-1 and TRBJ1-2, with unresolved D. CDR3 length: 12 residues. V was shortened by 3 bases and J by 6 bases, with 11 bases between the two germline ends. The germline V gene encodes CDR1 SQVTM and CDR2 ANQGSEA. The CDR3 reads CSVEETRDGYTF. The CDR3 DNA sequence: TGCAGCGTTGAGGAGACCCGGGATGGCTACACCTTC.

The chain has TRBV4-2 and TRBJ1-2; D not resolved. The CDR3 has 14 residues. With 0 bases removed from V and 3 bases from J, the gap between germline ends came to 8 bases. CDR1 LGHNA and CDR2 YNFKEQ come from the germline V gene. CDR3 sequence (DNA): TGTGCCAGCAGCCAAGAGGGCGGGGACTATGGCTACACCTTC. Amino acid sequence: CASSQEGGDYGYTF.

The V call is TRBV12-3 or TRBV12-4, the J call TRBJ2-7; 7 bases are a match to TRBD1. V was clipped by 4 bases and J by 3 bases; unmatched bases: 3. CDR3 size: 13 residues. Here the CDR3 DNA reads TGTGCCAGCAGTTCAGGGGGTTACTACGAGCAGTACTTC. Translating it yields CASSSGGYYEQYF.

The V call is TRBV5-6, the J call TRBJ1-2; D is possibly TRBD1 (5 bases). Germline V CDR1 and CDR2: SGHDT, YYEEEE. There are 11 residues in the CDR3. The V end was cut by 4 bases, the J end by 8 bases, with 9 bases between. The CDR3 protein is CASSAWGGYTF. DNA of the CDR3: TGTGCCAGCAGCGCGTGGGGGGGCTACACCTTC.

The gene calls are TRBV11-2 and TRBJ2-5; perhaps D is TRBD1 or TRBD2 (5 bases each). The CDR3 consists of 13 residues. V was trimmed by 3 bases and J by 5 bases, leaving 10 bases between them. CDR1 and CDR2 (germline): SGHAT, FQNNGV. DNA for the CDR3: TGTGCCAGCAGCTTGAGGGGCATCGAGACCCAGTACTTC. This gives the protein CASSLRGIETQYF.

In this sample, this clonotype turned up once. The rearrangement links TRBV5-1 to TRBJ2-5; 8 nucleotides agree with TRBD1. J lost 3 bases, V lost 4 bases, and 8 bases had no gene match. CDR1 is SGHRS and CDR2 is YFSETQ in the germline V gene. The CDR3 contains 15 residues. The CDR3 nucleotides are TGCGCCAGCAGCCCGCCTGACAGGGGCGAAGAGACCCAGTACTTC. Its protein is CASSPPDRGEETQYF.